Listed here are 22 T cell receptor beta chains from one sample, sequenced in a study of blood T cell repertoires in COVID-19. TCRdb's copy holds only in-frame clones and misses some; the assay was immunoSEQ multiplex PCR. Here the sample spans over 110,000 clones, about 80% being singletons. Sequenced input: PBMCs or T cells enriched from blood (not recorded which). The source of these receptors is a man between 50 and 59 years old in a cohort exposed to, infected with or recovered from COVID-19 (not recorded which).

The V call is TRBV9, the J call TRBJ2-1; 9 nucleotides match TRBD1. There are 15 residues in the CDR3. Germline V gene data show CDR1 as SGDLS and CDR2 as YYNGEE. Trimming took 0 bases from V and 8 from J; bases not matched to a gene: 6. CDR3 sequence reads: CASSVAGQGRDEQFF. In DNA, the CDR3 is TGTGCCAGCAGCGTAGCGGGACAGGGTAGGGATGAGCAGTTCTTC. The full variable domain, completed using reference TRBV9 and TRBJ2-1, is DSGVTQTPKHLITATGQRVTLRCSPRSGDLSVYWYQQSLDQGLQFLIQYYNGEERAKGNILERFSAQQFPDLHSELNLSSLELGDSALYFCASSVAGQGRDEQFFGPGTRLTVL.

This chain connects TRBV15 to TRBJ2-1; 13 bases fit TRBD2. V lost 4 bases and J lost 3; bases outside the gene matches: 3. CDR3 size: 16 residues. Per germline, CDR1 LNHNV and CDR2 YYDKDF (reference sequence). CDR3 DNA: TGTGCCACCAGCACCCGGACTAGCGGGGGCTACAATGAGCAGTTCTTC. Protein: CATSTRTSGGYNEQFF.

This clone was recorded a few times. The V gene is TRBV4-1, the J gene TRBJ2-1; D remains unclear. The germline V gene has CDR1 MGHRA and CDR2 YSYEKL. The CDR3 covers 15 residues. The V gene lost 4 bases and the J gene lost 0 bases, with 10 bases spanning the gap. CDR3 amino acids: CASSLSLSSYNEQFF. The DNA for the CDR3 is TGCGCCAGCAGCCTTAGCCTGAGCTCCTACAATGAGCAGTTCTTC.

The count of this clone is one. This rearrangement joins TRBV10-3 to TRBJ1-5; D call uncertain. Germline V gene data show CDR1 as ENHRY and CDR2 as SYGVKD. The V and J ends lost 11 bases and 0 bases respectively, with 14 bases between them. CDR3 length: 14 amino acids. CDR3 sequence reads: CAAGRGNSNQPQHF. The CDR3 DNA reads as TGTGCCGCTGGGCGGGGTAATAGCAATCAGCCCCAGCATTTT.

Here the CDR3 reads CASSLPTGNTEAFF. CDR3 bases: TGCGCCAGCAGCTTACCGACAGGGAACACTGAAGCTTTCTTT. The chain links TRBV5-1 to TRBJ1-1; weak D call: TRBD1 (6 bases). CDR1 SGHRS and CDR2 YFSETQ come from the germline V gene. This CDR3 comprises 14 residues. V was trimmed by 2 bases and J by 1 base, leaving 9 bases between them. Full variable domain (rest looked up from reference TRBV5-1 and TRBJ1-1): KAGVTQTPRYLIKTRGQQVTLSCSPISGHRSVSWYQQTPGQGLQFLFEYFSETQRNKGNFPGRFSGRQFSNSRSEMNVSTLELGDSALYLCASSLPTGNTEAFFGQGTRLTVV.

The CDR3 DNA sequence: TGTGCCAGCAGTTCCTTCCTACCGGGACAGGGGGTCTACTATGGCTACACCTTC. It is translated as CASSSFLPGQGVYYGYTF. The gene calls are TRBV2 and TRBJ1-2; 11 bases match TRBD1. This CDR3 spans 18 amino acids. Trimming removed 5 bases from V and 3 bases from J; junction bases left unmatched: 14. In germline, CDR1 is SNHLY, CDR2 FYNNEI.

The J gene is TRBJ2-7, the V gene TRBV6-2 or TRBV6-3; TRBD2 might be the D (5 bases). The CDR3 runs to 13 residues. Trimming took off 2 bases at V and 5 bases at J, with 10 bases between the two ends. CDR1 and CDR2 from the germline V gene are MNHEY and SVGEGT. CDR3 bases: TGTGCCAGCAGTTACGTCGGGCGGGACGAGCAGTACTTC. It is translated as CASSYVGRDEQYF.

The chain couples TRBV6-5 to TRBJ2-1, with D perhaps matching TRBD1 (6 bases). CDR3 length: 13 residues. V lost 2 bases, J lost 9 bases, and 11 bases lay in between. Germline CDR1 is MNHEY and CDR2 is SVGAGI. The CDR3 DNA reads as TGTGCCAGCAGTTACGCCACAGGGTTTGAGCAGTTCTTC. It is translated as CASSYATGFEQFF.

This chain connects TRBV6-1 to TRBJ1-2; a possible D gene is TRBD1 (5 bases). The germline V gene has CDR1 MNHNS and CDR2 SASEGT. The CDR3 contains 16 residues. Trimming took off 1 base at V and 0 bases at J, with 12 bases between the two ends. CDR3 nucleotide sequence: TGTGCCAGCAGTGAAGGGCAGGGCTATTCTAACTATGGCTACACCTTC. This translates into CASSEGQGYSNYGYTF.

The table lists this clone with a count of one. This sequence joins TRBV13 and TRBJ2-5, with 11 bases fitting TRBD2. The CDR3 loop spans 20 amino acids. The germline CDR1 and CDR2 sequences are PRHDT and FYEKMQ (reference sequence). After removal of 5 bases from V and 4 bases from J, the junction contained 21 bases not matched to a gene. CDR3 sequence: CASSPSYRGPLAGGPETQYF. The DNA for the CDR3 is TGTGCCAGCAGCCCATCGTACAGGGGCCCGTTAGCGGGGGGGCCAGAGACCCAGTACTTC.

This clone was detected a few times. The chain recombines TRBV24-1 with TRBJ2-1; unclear D gene. This CDR3 is 14 amino acids long. The germline CDR1 and CDR2 sequences are KGHDR and SFDVKD. Deletions cut 4 bases from V and 8 bases from J, with 14 bases between. The CDR3 protein is CATSDQDILYEQFF. The CDR3 DNA reads TGTGCCACCAGTGACCAAGACATTCTCTATGAGCAGTTCTTC.

This clone was counted once. J is TRBJ2-1 and V is TRBV4-3; D is perhaps TRBD2 (5 bases). Germline values: CDR1 LGHNA, CDR2 YSLEER. The CDR3 covers 18 residues. V lost 1 base, J lost 0 bases, and 16 bases lay in between. The CDR3 is CASSQGVVEVSSYNEQFF. The CDR3 bases are TGCGCCAGCAGCCAAGGAGTTGTGGAGGTAAGCTCCTACAATGAGCAGTTCTTC.

This clone was detected once. The genes are TRBV7-9 and TRBJ1-6, with D unresolved. Trimming took off 2 bases at V and 7 bases at J, with 15 bases between the two ends. Per germline, CDR1 SEHNR and CDR2 FQNEAQ (reference sequence). This CDR3 comprises 16 residues. CDR3: CASSLIGPAPNSPLHF. CDR3 DNA sequence: TGTGCCAGCAGCTTAATTGGGCCCGCTCCCAATTCACCCCTCCACTTT.

This chain joins TRBV5-1 and TRBJ2-3, with D perhaps TRBD2 (6 bases). Trimming cost V 4 bases and J 0 bases, with 24 bases left between them. CDR1 SGHRS and CDR2 YFSETQ come from the germline V gene. The CDR3 spans 19 residues. The CDR3 bases are TGCGCCAGCAGCCGACGAACCGGGAGAGGGGTCCCTAGCACAGATACGCAGTATTTT. Protein product: CASSRRTGRGVPSTDTQYF.

The chain is built from TRBV5-6 and TRBJ1-2, with D perhaps matching TRBD1 (5 bases). The CDR3 consists of 12 residues. Germline V gene lookup returns CDR1 SGHDT and CDR2 YYEEEE. V lost 3 bases and J 7 bases, leaving 10 bases between the germline ends. The CDR3 DNA follows: TGTGCCAGCAGCTGGGGGGGAACTGGCTACACCTTC. As protein: CASSWGGTGYTF.

CDR3 amino acids: CASGTGRNTEAFF. CDR3 in DNA: TGCGCCAGCGGGACAGGGCGCAACACTGAAGCTTTCTTT. The J gene is TRBJ1-1, the V gene TRBV5-1; 9 bases are a match to TRBD1. V shed 7 bases, J shed 2 bases, and the junction held 3 bases outside the gene matches. Germline-derived CDR1 and CDR2 are SGHRS and YFSETQ. This CDR3 has 13 residues.

The sample holds a few counts of this clone. CDR3: CSVVLIQGYEQYF. The CDR3 DNA reads TGCAGCGTTGTCTTAATACAGGGCTACGAGCAGTACTTC. The chain is built from TRBV29-1 and TRBJ2-7; possibly TRBD1 for D (6 bases). The V end lost 4 bases, the J end lost 3 bases, and 13 bases lay between the germline ends. Germline CDR1 reads SQVTM; CDR2 reads ANQGSEA. This CDR3 has 13 amino acids.

The CDR3 bases are TGTGCCAGCAGCCCGACTAGCGGGAGGCCGCGGAGTTCCAAAAACATTCAGTACTTC. It translates to CASSPTSGRPRSSKNIQYF. V gene TRBV28 combines with J gene TRBJ2-4, with 13 bases lining up with TRBD2. The CDR3 extends over 19 amino acids. J was trimmed by 2 bases and V by 6 bases; bases with no gene match: 13. Germline values: CDR1 MDHEN, CDR2 SYDVKM. Full variable domain (rest looked up from reference TRBV28 and TRBJ2-4): DVKVTQSSRYLVKRTGEKVFLECVQDMDHENMFWYRQDPGLGLRLIYFSYDVKMKEKGDIPEGYSVSREKKERFSLILESASTNQTSMYLCASSPTSGRPRSSKNIQYFGAGTRLSVL.

This chain uses TRBV15 with TRBJ2-7; 9 nucleotides align to TRBD2. Germline V gene data show CDR1 as LNHNV and CDR2 as YYDKDF (reference sequence). Trimming at V came to 0 bases and at J to 4 bases, leaving 10 bases not matched to a gene. CDR3 size: 17 residues. The CDR3 sequence is CATSRDRAGGPRYEQYF. The DNA of the CDR3 is TGTGCCACCAGCAGAGATAGAGCGGGGGGACCCCGGTACGAGCAGTACTTC.

The genes are TRBV10-3 and TRBJ1-1; 10 bases are a match to TRBD1. The CDR3 is made up of 15 amino acids. The J segment lost 5 bases and the V segment lost 3 bases, leaving 6 bases of the junction unmatched. Germline V gives CDR1 ENHRY, CDR2 SYGVKD. CDR3 loop: CAISDPDRGETEAFF. For the CDR3, the DNA is TGTGCCATCAGTGACCCGGACAGGGGGGAAACTGAAGCTTTCTTT.

The chain recombines TRBV3-1 (or the pseudogene TRBV3-2) with TRBJ1-2; possible D gene TRBD1, 6 bases. From germline, CDR1 is LGHDT and CDR2 YNNKEL (reference sequence). This CDR3 comprises 16 residues. V dropped 1 base and J dropped 0 bases, with 12 bases sitting between them. CDR3 residues: CASSQVPGATNYGYTF. In DNA form, the CDR3 reads TGTGCCAGCAGCCAAGTGCCAGGGGCAACTAACTATGGCTACACCTTC.

The chain recombines TRBV2 with TRBJ2-1, with D perhaps matching TRBD1 (5 bases). The CDR3 runs to 15 residues. The germline V gene has CDR1 SNHLY and CDR2 FYNNEI. Trimming removed 2 bases from V and 5 bases from J, with 13 bases in between. The CDR3 DNA sequence: TGTGCCAGCAGTGAACGCCCGACAGCCAACAATGAGCAGTTCTTC. Its translation is CASSERPTANNEQFF.